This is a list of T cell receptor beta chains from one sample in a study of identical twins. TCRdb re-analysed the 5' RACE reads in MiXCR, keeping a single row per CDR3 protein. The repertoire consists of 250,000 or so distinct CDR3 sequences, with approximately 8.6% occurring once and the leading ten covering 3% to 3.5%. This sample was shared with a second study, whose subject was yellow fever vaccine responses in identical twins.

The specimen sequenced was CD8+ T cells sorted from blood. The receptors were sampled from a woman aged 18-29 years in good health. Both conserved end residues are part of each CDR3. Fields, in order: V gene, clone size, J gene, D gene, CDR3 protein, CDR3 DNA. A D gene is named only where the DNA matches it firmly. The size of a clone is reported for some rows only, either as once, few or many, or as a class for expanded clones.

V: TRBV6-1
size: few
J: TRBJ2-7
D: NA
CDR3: CASSPDGVQTYEQYF
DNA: TGTGCCAGCAGTCCCGACGGGGTGCAAACCTACGAGCAGTACTTC

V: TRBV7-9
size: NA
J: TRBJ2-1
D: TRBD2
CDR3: CASSPDWRETLYNEQFF
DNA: TGTGCCAGCAGCCCCGATTGGCGGGAGACCCTATACAATGAGCAGTTCTTC

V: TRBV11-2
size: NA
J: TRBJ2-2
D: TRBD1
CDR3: CASSFLTGGSGELFF
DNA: TGTGCCAGCAGCTTTTTGACAGGGGGCTCCGGGGAGCTGTTTTTT

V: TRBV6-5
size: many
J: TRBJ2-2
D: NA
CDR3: CASRTTGELFF
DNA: TGTGCCAGCAGAACGACCGGGGAGCTGTTTTTT

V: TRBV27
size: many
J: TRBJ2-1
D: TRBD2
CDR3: CASSLAGGLEQFF
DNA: TGTGCCAGCAGTTTAGCGGGGGGTCTTGAGCAGTTCTTC

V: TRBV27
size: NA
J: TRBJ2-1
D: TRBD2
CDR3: CASRISLAGDWGIF
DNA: TGTGCCAGCAGAATATCATTAGCGGGGGACTGGGGGATCTTC

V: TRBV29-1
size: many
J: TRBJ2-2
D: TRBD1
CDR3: CSVDIQGVTGELFF
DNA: TGCAGCGTTGACATACAGGGGGTAACCGGGGAGCTGTTTTTT

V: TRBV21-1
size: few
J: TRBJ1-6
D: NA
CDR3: CASISTVCSPLHF
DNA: TGTGCCAGCATCTCGACAGTTTGCTCACCCCTCCACTTT

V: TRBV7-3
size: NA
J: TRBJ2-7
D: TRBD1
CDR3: CASSTGGSPSYEQYF
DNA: TGTGCCAGCAGCACAGGGGGCTCTCCCTCCTACGAGCAGTACTTC

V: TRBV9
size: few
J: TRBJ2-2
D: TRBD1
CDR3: CASRGQDNTGELFF
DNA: TGTGCCAGCAGGGGACAGGACAACACCGGGGAGCTGTTTTTT

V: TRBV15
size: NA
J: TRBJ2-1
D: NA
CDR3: CATSRVAADLLF
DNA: TGTGCCACCAGCAGAGTCGCAGCCGACTTACTTTTC

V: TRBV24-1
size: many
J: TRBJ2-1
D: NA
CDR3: CATGERGYNEQFF
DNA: TGTGCCACCGGTGAACGGGGGTACAATGAGCAGTTCTTC

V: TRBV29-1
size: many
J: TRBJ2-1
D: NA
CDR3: CSLVSGTPEQFF
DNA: TGCAGCCTGGTTAGTGGGACTCCAGAGCAGTTCTTC

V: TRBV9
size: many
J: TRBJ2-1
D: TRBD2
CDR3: CASSPTGTSGYNEQFF
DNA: TGTGCCAGCAGCCCCACGGGGACTAGCGGATACAATGAGCAGTTCTTC

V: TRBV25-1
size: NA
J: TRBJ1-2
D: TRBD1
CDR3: CASGAGGSYTF
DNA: TGTGCCAGCGGGGCAGGGGGCAGCTACACCTTC

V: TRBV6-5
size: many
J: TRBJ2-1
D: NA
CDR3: CASSYPDNEQFF
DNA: TGTGCCAGCAGCTATCCGGACAATGAGCAGTTCTTC

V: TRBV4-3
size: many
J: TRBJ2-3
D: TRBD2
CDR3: CASSLGTSGSLDTQYF
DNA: TGCGCCAGCAGCCTAGGGACTAGCGGGAGTTTGGATACGCAGTATTTT

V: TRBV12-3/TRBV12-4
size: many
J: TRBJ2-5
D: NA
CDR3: CASSFPPQETQYF
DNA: TGTGCCAGCAGTTTCCCTCCCCAAGAGACCCAGTACTTC

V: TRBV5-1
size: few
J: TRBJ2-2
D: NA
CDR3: CASSLGTDNTGELFF
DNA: TGCGCCAGCAGCTTGGGGACAGACAACACCGGGGAGCTGTTTTTT

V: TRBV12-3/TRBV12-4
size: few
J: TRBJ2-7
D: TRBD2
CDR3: CASRASGGLNEQYF
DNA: TGTGCCAGCAGGGCCTCGGGGGGGTTGAACGAGCAGTACTTC

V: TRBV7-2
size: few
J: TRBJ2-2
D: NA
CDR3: CASSRGFNTGELFF
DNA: TGTGCCAGCAGCCGGGGATTTAACACCGGGGAGCTGTTTTTT

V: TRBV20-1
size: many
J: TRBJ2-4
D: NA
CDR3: CSARDSYRDAKNIQYF
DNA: TGCAGTGCTCGAGATTCTTACAGGGATGCAAAAAACATTCAGTACTTC

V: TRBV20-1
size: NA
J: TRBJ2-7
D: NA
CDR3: CSATPYGTQGREQYF
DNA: TGCAGTGCGACTCCCTACGGGACCCAAGGACGCGAGCAGTACTTC

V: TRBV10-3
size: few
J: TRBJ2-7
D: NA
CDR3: CAISESNEVEEQYF
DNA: TGTGCCATCAGTGAGTCGAACGAGGTAGAAGAGCAGTACTTC

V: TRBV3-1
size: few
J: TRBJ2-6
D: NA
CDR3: CASSPYRDKEPTGANVLTF
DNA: TGTGCCAGCAGCCCCTACCGGGACAAGGAACCTACCGGGGCCAACGTCCTGACTTTC

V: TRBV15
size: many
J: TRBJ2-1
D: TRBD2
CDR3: CATSLGTSRYNEQFF
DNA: TGTGCCACCAGCCTAGGGACTAGCAGGTACAATGAGCAGTTCTTC

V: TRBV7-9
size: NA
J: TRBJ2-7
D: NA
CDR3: CASSAGQTAYEQYF
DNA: TGTGCCAGCAGCGCCGGACAGACAGCCTACGAGCAGTACTTC

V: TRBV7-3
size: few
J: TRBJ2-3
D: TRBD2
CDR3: CASSSLLSGGTDTQYF
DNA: TGTGCCAGCAGCTCCCTCCTTAGCGGGGGAACAGATACGCAGTATTTT

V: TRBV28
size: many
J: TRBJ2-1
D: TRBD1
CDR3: CASSPRTGYNEQFF
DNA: TGTGCCAGCAGTCCTCGGACAGGTTACAATGAGCAGTTCTTC

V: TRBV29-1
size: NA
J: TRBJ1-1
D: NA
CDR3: CSVTGQKNTEAFF
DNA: TGCAGCGTTACAGGGCAGAAGAACACTGAAGCTTTCTTT

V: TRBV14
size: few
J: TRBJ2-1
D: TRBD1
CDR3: CASSQTGVLNEQFF
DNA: TGTGCCAGCAGCCAAACAGGGGTTCTCAATGAGCAGTTCTTC

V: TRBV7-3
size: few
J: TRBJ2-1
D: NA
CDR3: CASSIQMSSYNEQFF
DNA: TGTGCCAGCAGCATACAGATGAGCTCCTACAATGAGCAGTTCTTC

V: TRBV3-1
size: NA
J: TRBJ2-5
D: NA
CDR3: CASCQPTPTRGTQYF
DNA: TGTGCCAGCTGCCAGCCCACCCCCACAAGAGGGACCCAGTACTTC

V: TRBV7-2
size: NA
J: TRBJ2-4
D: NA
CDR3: CASSSAPSPGEYF
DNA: TGTGCCAGCAGCTCTGCCCCGAGCCCGGGGGAGTACTTC

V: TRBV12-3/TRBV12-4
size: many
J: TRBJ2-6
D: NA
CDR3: CASSPEGNVLTF
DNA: TGTGCCAGCAGCCCTGAAGGCAACGTCCTGACTTTC

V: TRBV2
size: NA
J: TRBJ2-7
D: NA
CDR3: CASSGQGLPTSSYEQYF
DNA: TGTGCCAGCAGTGGACAGGGACTTCCTACAAGCTCCTACGAGCAGTACTTC

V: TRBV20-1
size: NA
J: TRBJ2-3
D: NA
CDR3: CSAPSYGTSTDTQYF
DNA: TGCAGTGCCCCTTCCTATGGAACTAGCACAGATACGCAGTATTTT

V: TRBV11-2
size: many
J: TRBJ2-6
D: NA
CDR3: CASLIQGPGRIGANVLTF
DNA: TGTGCCAGCTTAATACAGGGGCCCGGGAGAATAGGGGCCAACGTCCTGACTTTC

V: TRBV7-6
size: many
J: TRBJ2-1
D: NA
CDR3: CASSLTQTWEQFF
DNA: TGTGCCAGCAGCTTAACCCAAACATGGGAGCAGTTCTTC

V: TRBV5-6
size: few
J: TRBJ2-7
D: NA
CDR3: CASSNRANVYEQYF
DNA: TGTGCCAGCAGCAATCGGGCCAATGTCTACGAGCAGTACTTC

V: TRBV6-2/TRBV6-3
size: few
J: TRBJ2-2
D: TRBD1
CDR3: CASDLTGANTGELFF
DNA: TGTGCCAGCGACCTGACAGGGGCCAACACCGGGGAGCTGTTTTTT

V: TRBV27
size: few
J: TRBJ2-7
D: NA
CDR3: CASSPGDPGDHHEQYF
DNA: TGTGCCAGCAGTCCCGGGGACCCCGGGGACCACCACGAGCAGTACTTC

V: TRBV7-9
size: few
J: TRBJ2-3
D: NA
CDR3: CASALGLWDTDTQYF
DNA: TGTGCCAGCGCCCTGGGTTTGTGGGACACAGATACGCAGTATTTT

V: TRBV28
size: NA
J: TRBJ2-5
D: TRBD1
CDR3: CASSSARQGAWQETQYF
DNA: TGTGCCAGCAGTTCGGCGAGACAGGGGGCGTGGCAAGAGACCCAGTACTTC

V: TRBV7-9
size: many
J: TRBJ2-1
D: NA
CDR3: CASSFPFGEYNEQFF
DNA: TGTGCCAGCAGCTTCCCATTCGGAGAGTACAATGAGCAGTTCTTC

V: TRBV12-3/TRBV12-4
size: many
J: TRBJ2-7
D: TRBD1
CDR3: CASSLVQGVYEQYF
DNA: TGTGCCAGCAGTTTAGTCCAGGGGGTCTACGAGCAGTACTTC

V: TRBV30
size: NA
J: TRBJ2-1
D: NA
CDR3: CAQDEQFF
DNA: TGTGCGCAAGATGAGCAGTTCTTC

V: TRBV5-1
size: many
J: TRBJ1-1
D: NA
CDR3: CASSLTGVNTEAFF
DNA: TGCGCCAGCAGCTTGACAGGTGTAAACACTGAAGCTTTCTTT

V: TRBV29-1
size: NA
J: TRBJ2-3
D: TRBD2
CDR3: CSVSGLITDTQYF
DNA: TGCAGCGTCTCGGGACTAATTACAGATACGCAGTATTTT

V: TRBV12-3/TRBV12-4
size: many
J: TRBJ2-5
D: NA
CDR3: CASSKKTGPQETQYF
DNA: TGTGCCAGCAGTAAAAAGACAGGACCCCAAGAGACCCAGTACTTC

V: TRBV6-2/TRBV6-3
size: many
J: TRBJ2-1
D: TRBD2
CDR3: CASSYLGTSGRARNPDNEQFF
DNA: TGTGCCAGCAGTTACTTGGGGACTAGCGGGAGGGCCAGAAATCCTGACAATGAGCAGTTCTTC

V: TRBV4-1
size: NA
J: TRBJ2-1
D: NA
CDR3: CASSAIGRASEQFF
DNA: TGCGCCAGCAGCGCCATAGGGCGGGCTTCTGAGCAGTTCTTC

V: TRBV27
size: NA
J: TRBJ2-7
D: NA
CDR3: CASSLQGRGEQYF
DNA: TGTGCCAGCAGTTTACAGGGTAGGGGCGAGCAGTACTTC